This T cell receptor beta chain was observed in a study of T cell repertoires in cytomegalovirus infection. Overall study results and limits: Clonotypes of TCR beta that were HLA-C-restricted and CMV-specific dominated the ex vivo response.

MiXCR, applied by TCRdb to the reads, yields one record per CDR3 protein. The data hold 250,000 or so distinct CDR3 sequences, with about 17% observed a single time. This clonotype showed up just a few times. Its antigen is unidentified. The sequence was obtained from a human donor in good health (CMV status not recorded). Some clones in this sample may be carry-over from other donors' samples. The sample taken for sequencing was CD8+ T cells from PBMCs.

The CDR3 DNA sequence: TGTGCCACCAGCCCTCTCCTGGGGAACTATGGCTACACCTTC. This sequence encodes CATSPLLGNYGYTF. The chain uses TRBV15 and TRBJ1-2; no clear D gene. Germline loops: CDR1 LNHNV, CDR2 YYDKDF (reference sequence). This CDR3 contains 14 residues. V lost 5 bases and J 2 bases, leaving 12 bases between the germline ends.